There are a few counts of the clone carrying this TCR beta chain. Antigen: not known. TCRdb re-called the RT-PCR reads with MiXCR, one entry per CDR3 protein. The sample yields more than 550,000 distinct CDR3 sequences, 11% seen once. This sample is drawn from a study of response to subunit inactivated influenza vaccine. Study-wide results and limits: Each seasonal influenza vaccination recruits few new T cells, the authors suggested.

The V and J ends lost 2 bases and 7 bases respectively, with 14 bases between them. This CDR3 is built from 15 residues. The germline gives CDR1 MNHEY, CDR2 SVGEGT. The data were also submitted as part of a second study, on T cells expressing NK-cell markers. Turning to that study: What made the TCR beta cDNA was 5'RACE template switching with UMIs. Anti-gamma-delta TCR antibody use in several experiments restricted sorting to alpha-beta TCR T cells. In a few donors, these clonotypes also led the CD3+CD56-NKG2C+ fraction.

This rearrangement joins TRBV6-2 or TRBV6-3 to TRBJ2-2, with D perhaps assigned TRBD1 or TRBD2 (6 bases each). Material: PBMCs from blood, obtained on the day of vaccination. The receptor was derived from a man in his fifties or sixties who received an inactivated influenza vaccine. CDR3 in DNA: TGTGCCAGCAGTTACCAAGAGGGGGGTGTCGGGGAGCTGTTTTTT. Protein sequence: CASSYQEGGVGELFF.